Below, 24 T cell receptor beta chains from the same sample are listed, as sequenced in a study of CD8 T cells in Susac syndrome (dated by TCRdb to the late 2010s). Libraries were prepared through the immunoSEQ multiplex PCR assay. RNA was extracted using the RNeasy kit, and roughly 0.45 to 1 microgram was reverse transcribed with random hexamers. In-frame beta chains were kept once TCRdb had trimmed the public reads at Q25 with fastp and called clones with MiXCR. Each CDR3 protein appears once, grouped with its most common genes and DNA. For this sample the table gives approximately 300,000 distinct CDR3 sequences, of which roughly 85% were detected only once. Of the sample, 0.21% is held by the ten largest clones. The sequenced material came from CD8+ T cells from PBMCs. The receptors stem from a human donor with multiple sclerosis.

The V gene is TRBV6-2 or TRBV6-3, the J gene TRBJ2-2; D not certain. The CDR3 has 13 residues. V lost 2 bases and J 5 bases, leaving 6 bases between the germline ends. Germline assignment: CDR1 MNHEY and CDR2 SVGEGT. CDR3 in DNA: TGTGCCAGCAGTTACCATTGGACCGGGGAGCTGTTTTTT. Amino acids: CASSYHWTGELFF.

The chain has TRBV7-9 and TRBJ2-5; D may be TRBD1 (6 bases). The V gene lost 6 bases and the J gene lost 1 base, with 12 bases spanning the gap. The CDR3 contains 14 residues. Looked up from germline, CDR1 is SEHNR and CDR2 is FQNEAQ (reference sequence). CDR3 loop: CASRSQGPQETQYF. The CDR3, as DNA: TGTGCCAGCAGGTCACAGGGCCCCCAAGAGACCCAGTACTTC.

The chain uses TRBV30 and TRBJ2-2; D is perhaps TRBD1 (7 bases). Trimming pared 2 bases from V and 6 bases from J, leaving 19 bases between. Germline V lookup: CDR1 GTSNPN, CDR2 SVGIG (reference sequence). CDR3 length: 16 residues. CDR3 protein: CAWSLGGQYISGELFF. CDR3 sequence (DNA): TGTGCCTGGAGTTTGGGGGGACAGTACATTTCCGGGGAGCTGTTTTTT.

A note on this clonotype: An end of the junction differs from the germline gene, which may be a read error. This chain uses TRBV28 with TRBJ2-7, with TRBD1 identical over 7 bases. The CDR3 loop spans 14 amino acids. CDR1 MDHEN and CDR2 SYDVKM come from the germline V gene. The CDR3 nucleotides are TGTGCCAGCAGTTTCGACAGGGCGACCTACGAACAGTACTTC. Its translation: CASSFDRATYEQYF.

V and J are TRBV13 and TRBJ2-7; TRBD2 is a possible D gene (5 bases). The germline V and J ends were trimmed by 2 bases and 5 bases, with 10 bases remaining between them. The germline V gene encodes CDR1 PRHDT and CDR2 FYEKMQ (reference sequence). This CDR3 has 13 amino acids. CDR3 bases: TGTGCCAGCAGCTTATGCCTAGCCAACGAGCAGTACTTC. This encodes CASSLCLANEQYF.

This chain uses TRBV15 with TRBJ2-1, with D tentatively TRBD2 (6 bases). With 3 bases removed from V and 0 bases from J, the gap between germline ends came to 15 bases. Germline V gene sequence: CDR1 LNHNV, CDR2 YYDKDF (reference sequence). There are 17 residues in the CDR3. In DNA, the CDR3 is TGTGCCACCAGCAGTGAGGAGGGACTCAGCTCCTACAATGAGCAGTTCTTC. This codes for CATSSEEGLSSYNEQFF.

The CDR3 region has the DNA TGTGCCAGCAGGGCTTACAGGGGGAACACTGAAGCTTTCTTT. It translates to CASRAYRGNTEAFF. The gene calls are TRBV28 and TRBJ1-1; 7 bases line up with TRBD1. With 6 bases clipped from V and 1 base from J, the junction kept 5 bases outside the gene matches. This CDR3 has 14 residues. Looked up from germline, CDR1 is MDHEN and CDR2 is SYDVKM.

This clonotype was recorded once. The chain uses TRBV19 and TRBJ2-1, with 8 bases that match TRBD2. The CDR3 is 15 residues long. Unmatched junction bases numbered 5, after V lost 5 bases and J lost 2 bases. CDR1 is LNHDA, CDR2 SQIVND, per germline (reference sequence). The CDR3 nucleotides are TGTGCCAGTAGTCGAGCGGGAGTCGCCTACAATGAGCAGTTCTTC. It yields the protein CASSRAGVAYNEQFF. The full variable domain, its missing parts supplied by reference TRBV19 and TRBJ2-1, is DGGITQSPKYLFRKEGQNVTLSCEQNLNHDAMYWYRQDPGQGLRLIYYSQIVNDFQKGDIAEGYSVSREKKESFPLTVTSAQKNPTAFYLCASSRAGVAYNEQFFGPGTRLTVL.

This rearrangement joins TRBV19 to TRBJ2-7; perhaps TRBD2 as D (5 bases). Trimming removed 5 bases from V and 0 bases from J, with 14 bases in between. The CDR3 has 15 amino acids. In germline, CDR1 is LNHDA, CDR2 SQIVND (reference sequence). CDR3 nucleotides: TGTGCCAGTAGTTCTGGAAGCGGCTACTCCTACGAGCAGTACTTC. Protein: CASSSGSGYSYEQYF. The full variable domain, in which reference TRBV19 and TRBJ2-7 provide the parts outside the CDR3, is DGGITQSPKYLFRKEGQNVTLSCEQNLNHDAMYWYRQDPGQGLRLIYYSQIVNDFQKGDIAEGYSVSREKKESFPLTVTSAQKNPTAFYLCASSSGSGYSYEQYFGPGTRLTVT.

The rearrangement links TRBV7-3 to TRBJ1-1; the D gene is possibly TRBD1 (5 bases). Germline V lookup: CDR1 SGHTA, CDR2 FQGTGA. The germline V and J ends were trimmed by 1 base and 5 bases, with 14 bases remaining between them. This CDR3 has 15 residues. For the CDR3, the DNA is TGTGCCAGCAGCTTAAGCCTCCAGGGCCGGACTGAAGCTTTCTTT. Translation: CASSLSLQGRTEAFF.

This chain uses TRBV29-1 with TRBJ1-1; 8 bases are a match to TRBD1. J lost 1 base, V lost 6 bases, and 4 bases had no gene match. Germline values: CDR1 SQVTM, CDR2 ANQGSEA. CDR3 length: 13 amino acids. The CDR3: CSVSTGENTEAFF. The CDR3 region has the DNA TGCAGCGTATCGACAGGGGAGAACACTGAAGCTTTCTTT.

The V and J genes are TRBV7-2 and TRBJ2-1, with D perhaps matching TRBD2 (6 bases). Germline CDR1 SGHTA, CDR2 FQGNSA. The CDR3 loop spans 17 amino acids. Trimming pared 3 bases from V and 4 bases from J, leaving 19 bases between. CDR3 sequence reads: CASSFEPTLAAYNEQFF. CDR3 coding DNA: TGTGCCAGCAGCTTCGAACCTACCTTAGCGGCATACAATGAGCAGTTCTTC.

The chain links TRBV12-5 to TRBJ2-1; 9 bases fit TRBD1. Unmatched junction bases numbered 4, after V lost 0 bases and J lost 1 base. The germline gives CDR1 LGHNT, CDR2 FRNRAP. The CDR3 runs to 17 residues. CDR3 in DNA: TGTGCTAGTGGTTTGGTATTGGGACAGGGATCCTACAATGAGCAGTTCTTC. This translates into CASGLVLGQGSYNEQFF.

J is TRBJ2-1 and V is TRBV6-5; 8 nucleotides match TRBD2. Germline CDR1 MNHEY, CDR2 SVGAGI. J gave up 6 bases and V 5 bases, and 6 bases lay outside the gene matches. The CDR3 has 14 residues. CDR3: CASSIRGLVNEQFF. As DNA, the CDR3 is TGTGCCAGCAGTATCCGGGGACTAGTCAATGAGCAGTTCTTC.

The rearrangement joins TRBV5-5 to TRBJ2-5; D might be TRBD1 (6 bases). CDR1 and CDR2 from the germline V gene are SGHKS and YYEKEE (reference sequence). The CDR3 contains 15 residues. Trimming cost V 3 bases and J 2 bases, with 14 bases left between them. CDR3 in amino acids: CASSSGTLDQETQYF. CDR3 in DNA: TGTGCCAGCAGCTCTGGGACACTGGATCAAGAGACCCAGTACTTC.

This clonotype occurred a few times. This rearrangement joins TRBV12-3 or TRBV12-4 to TRBJ1-1; D not certain. V was pared by 5 bases and J by 1 base, with 11 bases between. The length of the CDR3 is 14 residues. The CDR3 loop reads CASSPRGGNTEAFF. The CDR3 region has the DNA TGTGCCAGCAGTCCTAGAGGCGGGAACACTGAAGCTTTCTTT.

This chain uses TRBV7-3 with TRBJ2-2; 8 nucleotides agree with TRBD1. The CDR3 has 15 amino acids. With V trimmed by 2 bases and J by 4 bases, 3 bases remained unmatched. Germline loops: CDR1 SGHTA, CDR2 FQGTGA. The CDR3 loop is CASSLQGTGTGELFF. The CDR3 DNA reads TGTGCCAGCAGCTTACAGGGGACAGGCACCGGGGAGCTGTTTTTT. Drawing the rest from reference TRBV7-3 and TRBJ2-2, the complete variable domain is GAGVSQTPSNKVTEKGKYVELRCDPISGHTALYWYRQSLGQGPEFLIYFQGTGAADDSGLPNDRFFAVRPEGSVSTLKIQRTERGDSAVYLCASSLQGTGTGELFFGEGSRLTVL.

The chain carries TRBV12-3 or TRBV12-4 and TRBJ2-7, with D perhaps matching TRBD2 (5 bases). There are 14 residues in the CDR3. The V end was cut by 3 bases, the J end by 6 bases, with 15 bases between. This CDR3 reads CASSFERVVSEQYF. CDR3 nucleotide sequence: TGTGCCAGCAGTTTTGAGAGGGTGGTGAGCGAGCAGTACTTC.

V is TRBV20-1 and J is TRBJ2-3; possibly TRBD2 for D (6 bases). V shed 4 bases and J shed 4 bases, with 15 bases lying between them. The CDR3 extends over 14 amino acids. Germline V gene lookup returns CDR1 DFQATT and CDR2 SNEGSKA (reference sequence). DNA of the CDR3: TGCAGTGCTATTCTGGAGGGCCTTCCAGATACGCAGTATTTT. Protein sequence: CSAILEGLPDTQYF.

The chain employs TRBV3-1 and TRBJ2-7; 8 nucleotides agree with TRBD1. Trimming at V came to 5 bases and at J to 0 bases, leaving 6 bases not matched to a gene. CDR1 and CDR2 (germline): LGHDT, YNNKEL (reference sequence). This CDR3 has 15 residues. CDR3 region: CASSSRDRPSYEQYF. The CDR3, as DNA: TGTGCCAGCAGCTCACGGGACAGGCCCTCCTACGAGCAGTACTTC.

This chain uses TRBV28 with TRBJ1-5; no firm D call. Germline lookup yields CDR1 MDHEN and CDR2 SYDVKM. Trimming took off 7 bases at V and 6 bases at J, with 19 bases between the two ends. This CDR3 comprises 15 residues. CDR3 residues: CASNLRSATVQPQHF. The CDR3 bases are TGTGCCAGCAATCTCAGATCGGCAACGGTTCAGCCCCAGCATTTT. The entire variable domain, with the rest obtained from reference TRBV28 and TRBJ1-5, is as follows: DVKVTQSSRYLVKRTGEKVFLECVQDMDHENMFWYRQDPGLGLRLIYFSYDVKMKEKGDIPEGYSVSREKKERFSLILESASTNQTSMYLCASNLRSATVQPQHFGDGTRLSIL.

The rearrangement uses TRBV7-9 and TRBJ1-3; TRBD1 matches 10 bases. This CDR3 has 17 amino acids. The germline V gene encodes CDR1 SEHNR and CDR2 FQNEAQ (reference sequence). Trimming at V came to 0 bases and at J to 4 bases, leaving 6 bases not matched to a gene. CDR3 protein: CASSLAPGQGLGNTIYF. CDR3 DNA sequence: TGTGCCAGCAGCTTAGCCCCGGGACAGGGGCTAGGAAACACCATATATTTT.

The chain recombines TRBV15 with TRBJ2-1; 9 nucleotides match TRBD2. Germline CDR1 reads LNHNV; CDR2 reads YYDKDF (reference sequence). The CDR3 totals 16 residues. J lost 5 bases, V lost 1 base, and 6 bases had no gene match. The chain's CDR3 is CATSRGRTSEDNEQFF. The CDR3 bases are TGTGCCACCAGCAGAGGCCGGACTAGCGAAGACAATGAGCAGTTCTTC. Variable domain in full (rest from reference TRBV15 and TRBJ2-1): DAMVIQNPRYQVTQFGKPVTLSCSQTLNHNVMYWYQQKSSQAPKLLFHYYDKDFNNEADTPDNFQSRRPNTSFCFLDIRSPGLGDTAMYLCATSRGRTSEDNEQFFGPGTRLTVL.

This clonotype showed up just once. The chain carries TRBV20-1 and TRBJ2-1; 9 positions agree with TRBD1. Germline-derived CDR1 and CDR2 are DFQATT and SNEGSKA (reference sequence). The CDR3 totals 15 residues. V was clipped by 0 bases and J by 4 bases; unmatched bases: 4. The CDR3 region is CSAREDRGLYNEQFF. CDR3 nucleotides: TGCAGTGCTAGAGAGGACAGGGGCCTTTACAATGAGCAGTTCTTC.